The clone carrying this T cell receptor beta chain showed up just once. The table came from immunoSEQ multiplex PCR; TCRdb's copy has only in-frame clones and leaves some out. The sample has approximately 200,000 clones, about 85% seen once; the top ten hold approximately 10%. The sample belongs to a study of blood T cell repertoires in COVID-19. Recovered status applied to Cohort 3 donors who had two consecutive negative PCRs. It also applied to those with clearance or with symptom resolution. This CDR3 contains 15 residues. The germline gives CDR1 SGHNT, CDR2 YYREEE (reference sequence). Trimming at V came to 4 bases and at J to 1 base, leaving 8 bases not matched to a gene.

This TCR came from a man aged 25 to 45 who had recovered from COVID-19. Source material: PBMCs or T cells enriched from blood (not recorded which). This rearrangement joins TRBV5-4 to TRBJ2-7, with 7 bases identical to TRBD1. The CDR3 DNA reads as TGTGCCAGCAGCGTAGGACCGGGACAGTCCTACGAGCAGTACTTC. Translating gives CASSVGPGQSYEQYF. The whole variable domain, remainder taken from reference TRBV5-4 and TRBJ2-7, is ETGVTQSPTHLIKTRGQQVTLRCSSQSGHNTVSWYQQALGQGPQFIFQYYREEENGRGNFPPRFSGLQFPNYSSELNVNALELDDSALYLCASSVGPGQSYEQYFGPGTRLTVT.